A selection of T cell receptor beta chains follows, all from one sample in a study of control samples from healthy donors and cancer patients. Measured with immunoSEQ multiplex PCR; TCRdb has only the in-frame clones, and not every one. Of approximately 150,000 clones in the sample, around 92% were seen once. Sequenced sample: blood. These receptors were collected from a man aged 25-45 years in good health. CDR3s include the opening cysteine and the closing phenylalanine or tryptophan.

TRBV5-1	CASSPDRVNTEAFF
TRBV13	CASSLTGTGDGYTF
TRBV15	CATRAGGPVGELFF
TRBV20-1	CSASFSWVADTQYF
TRBV20-1	CSAPANTEAFF
TRBV25-1	CASTGLGGWNTEAFF
TRBV6-6	CASSYPGQNNEQFF
TRBV19	CASRTANTGELFF
TRBV7-6	CASSLGKGVNEQYF
TRBV9	CASSAGHLTDTQYF
TRBV27	CASSSLGGRDEQYF
TRBV25-1	CASSEYRGPDTEAFF
TRBV18	CASSPPAGESTDTQYF
TRBV27	CASSLTATDTQYF
TRBV10-3	CAISERTFYGYTF
TRBV18	CASSPLGGGAGTDTQYF
TRBV28	CASSGGTNSGNTIYF
TRBV5-5	CASSLSGQSISGNTIYF
TRBV19	CASQTGTGLSGANVLTF
TRBV15	CATSRDISGNTIYF
TRBV11-2	CASSLGLGRINMNTEAFF
TRBV6-5	CASSPGTGARGQYF
TRBV6-1	CASSVLGTAAPINSPLHF
TRBV3-1/TRBV3-2	CASSQQVGLPLHF
TRBV29-1	CSLRRDLNTEAFF
TRBV19	CASSGRDRSTDTQYF
TRBV10-3	CAISWDRGTGELFF
TRBV4-1	CASSQSGEQYF
TRBV30	CAWSGSRYGYTF
TRBV28	CASSIGGKNEKLFF
TRBV6-5	CASSYSFRSDNEQFF
TRBV3-1/TRBV3-2	CASSQVGLGATYEQYF
TRBV18	CASSPSRRRGVVRTGELFF
TRBV29-1	CSVARAEKLFF
TRBV19	CASSLRRSYNEQFF
TRBV27	CASRKEAGFRIHSPLHF
TRBV6-2/TRBV6-3	CASSVDGGDGPNYGYTF
TRBV27	CASRSGQGSYRNQPQHF
TRBV27	CASSFMRGGTTDTQYF
TRBV6-5	CASSYTPGDTEAFF
TRBV25-1	CASRAFGGSEKLFF
TRBV30	CAWSDGRGQGRTTVHEQYF
TRBV5-1	CASSLGATDTQYF
TRBV28	CASLGGENEKLFF
TRBV10-3	CAISLNNEQFF
TRBV9	CASSSNQAGVGAFF